This T cell receptor (beta chain) was recorded in a study of spatial heterogeneity in lung cancer (dated by TCRdb to the late 2010s). Regarding the study in general: Beta-chain transcripts were consistently detected in greater numbers than alpha-chain transcripts, which likely reflected higher beta-chain transcript abundance. The study quantitatively compared TCR alpha and beta repertoires across multiple tumor regions, matched nontumor lung and blood in non-small cell lung cancer. In tumor regions, TCR transcript counts showed a strong correlation with a T cell transcriptional module score derived from matched bulk RNA-seq. Nonsynonymous mutation counts, determined by whole-exome sequencing of tumor tissue, were related to TCR repertoire features. In the raw uncorrected reads, each unique combination of TCR and UMI appeared more than ten times on average. At surgery, some 220 tumor regions, 63 to 70 matched nontumor lung samples and more than 55 PBMC samples were TCR-sequenced for both alpha and beta chains.

Explained via the paper, the time point label denotes: sample taken at primary tumor resection. Samples were obtained from 72 patients with early-stage, untreated non-small cell lung cancer from the lung TRACERx cohort. TCR sequencing used whole RNA extracted from tumor and nontumor lung tissue, or from cryopreserved PBMC samples, without cell sorting. A patient was chosen for TCR sequencing only when enough RNA was available from at least two tumor regions. Before selection, tumor and adjacent nontumor lung specimens were reviewed by a lung pathologist. Library preparation employed 5' RACE. The sequencer listed for this sample is NextSeq 500. The TCR library protocol attached a unique molecular identifier to each TCR cDNA molecule to allow correction of PCR and sequencing errors. Per the original workflow: TCR identification, UMI-based error correction and CDR3 extraction were performed with Decombinator tools. Expanded TCRs were defined as those above a frequency of 2 per 1,000, corresponding to the top 1% of the tumor frequency distribution. Expanded tumor TCRs were classed as regional if statistically deemed absent (corrected P<0.05) from at least one tumor region, otherwise ubiquitous. Renyi diversity was computed with the R vegan package after each repertoire had been subsampled 100 times to 5,000 TCRs. CDR3 similarity networks were built from amino acid triplet string-kernel similarity, with CDR3s being connected when pairwise similarity was above 0.82. TCRdb reprocessing: public reads trimmed at Q25 with fastp, clones called with MiXCR, in-frame beta chains kept. Identical CDR3 proteins give one entry, which carries the most common genes and DNA. V and J calls and clone size were set by TCRdb, not the authors. Across this sample there are 3,500 to 5,000 distinct CDR3 sequences, with less than 8.5% seen only once. The ten largest clones add up to about 24% of the sample.

V is shortened by 6 bases, J by 4 bases, and the region joining them spans 10 bases. From a lookup of the germline V gene, CDR1 and CDR2 are MNHEY and SVGAGI. Counted from cysteine to phenylalanine, this CDR3 has 13 amino acids. Kept here is only the CDR3 DNA, which spans 39 bases and is read in frame from base 1. Broad study findings and their caveats: TCR-seq was estimated to cover only around 6.4% of tumor T cells for alpha chains and approximately 12% for beta chains. The tumor nonsynonymous mutation count correlated with the number of expanded intratumoral alpha and beta TCRs. The count of ubiquitous expanded TCRs correlated with the count of ubiquitous nonsynonymous mutations, and the count of regional expanded TCRs correlated with the count of regional nonsynonymous mutations. Confirming at a functional level the hypothesis that regional TCRs recognize regional mutations was considered to require additional single-cell paired TCR alpha and beta sequencing.

This clonotype is judged medium-sized (0.01 to 0.1%). What antigen it recognizes has not been identified. No per-base quality is available; no much larger clone lies one base away. The sequence derives from a male donor with early-stage non-small cell lung cancer. The sample here was lung tumor tissue, taken at surgery. Recombination joined TRBV6-5 with TRBJ1-5; TRBD1 is a possible D gene, resting on 5 matching bases. The CDR3 reads CASRGGSNQPQHF. The DNA reads TGTGCCAGCAGGGGGGGGTCAAATCAGCCCCAGCATTTT.